This TCR beta chain is from a study of post-analysis software for immune sequencing data. The study's findings and limits: By F measure, samples from a shared preparation batch strongly co-clustered. A few TRBV segments were significantly more frequent in patients than in controls. TRBV5-6, TRBV5-1 and TRBV20-1 were among these segments. Compared with controls, patients showed significantly lower normalized Chao1 diversity.

Germline V gene sequence: CDR1 SEHNR, CDR2 FQNEAQ (reference sequence). J gave up 5 bases and V 5 bases, and 20 bases lay outside the gene matches. The CDR3 runs 18 residues. A word on this clonotype: Its specificity is unknown.

Unique molecular identifiers were carried by the TCR beta cDNA libraries. The T cell input of about 0.85 to 10 million gave roughly 500,000 cDNA molecules. TCRdb recomputed calls from the PCR reads with MiXCR, one row per CDR3 protein. The sample records approximately 730,000 distinct CDR3 sequences, 25% to 30% being singletons. The specimen sequenced was blood. The TCR originated in a girl between 5 and 17 years old with multiple sclerosis. V usage is TRBV7-9 and J usage is TRBJ1-2; 7 bases are shared with TRBD1. CDR3 amino acids: CASSQRDSKSWGRYGYTF. The CDR3 DNA follows: TGTGCCAGCAGCCAGCGGGACAGCAAAAGCTGGGGGAGGTATGGCTACACCTTC.